This TCR beta chain comes out of a study of blood T cell repertoires in COVID-19. Turning to the study itself: Specimens from acute and convalescent COVID-19 originated in the United States, Italy and Spain. T cells, B-cell-depleted T cells, or PBMCs provided the cDNA or gDNA that served as material.

As handled by the study authors: Reference gene primer amplification gave nucleated cell count estimates. Generated by immunoSEQ multiplex PCR, the TCRdb table keeps only in-frame clones and is missing some. D and trimming come from the DNA, and the V and J calls and clone size come from that table. The sample includes about 100,000 clones, roughly 87% seen only once; the top ten take 7% to 9.5%. Germline CDR1 reads LGHNT; CDR2 reads FRNRAP. The J segment lost 2 bases and the V segment lost 6 bases, leaving 4 bases of the junction unmatched. The CDR3 sequence is 15 residues long. This chain uses TRBV12-5 with TRBJ1-5; TRBD1 matches 10 bases. This sequence was found in a man aged 25-45 years in a cohort sampled during active COVID-19. Source material: peripheral blood. This CDR3 reads CASGTGGAGNQPQHF. The DNA of the CDR3 is TGTGCTAGTGGGACAGGGGGCGCAGGCAATCAGCCCCAGCATTTT.